The rows below give T cell receptor beta chains drawn from one sample of a study of STAT5B mutations in CD4+ large granular lymphocyte leukemia. Some clones are missing from TCRdb's copy, which holds only in-frame ones; the method was immunoSEQ multiplex PCR. The table has around 8,100 clones, roughly 80% seen once. Sequenced sample: PBMCs. These receptors all come from a woman aged 55-75 years with CD4+ T-cell large granular lymphocyte leukemia. Each CDR3 is given with its conserved first and last residue. A D gene is named only where the DNA matches it firmly. A clone size is listed for some rows: how often the clone was seen (once, few, many), or a class if it is expanded.

D gene	V gene	clone size	J gene	CDR3 DNA	CDR3 protein
TRBD1	TRBV5-4	few	TRBJ1-6	TGTGCCAGCGGACCGGGACAGGGTCATTCACCCCTCCACTTT	CASGPGQGHSPLHF
NA	TRBV4-1	NA	TRBJ2-5	TGCGCCAGCAGCCAAGGGGGCATGACGCAAGAGACCCAGTACTTC	CASSQGGMTQETQYF
TRBD2	TRBV2	NA	TRBJ2-1	TGTGCCAGCACCAAGGGGCTAGCGGCATTCAATGAGCAGTTCTTC	CASTKGLAAFNEQFF
NA	TRBV30	once	TRBJ2-5	TGTGCCTGGAGATCTCCTGGGGGGCAAGAGACCCAGTACTTC	CAWRSPGGQETQYF
NA	TRBV4-1	few	TRBJ2-1	TGCGCCAGCAGCCAAGCGGGGATCATCTACAATGAGCAGTTCTTC	CASSQAGIIYNEQFF
NA	TRBV9	NA	TRBJ1-3	TGTGCCAGCAGCCCAGGAGTAGCTGGAAACACCATATATTTT	CASSPGVAGNTIYF
TRBD2	TRBV19	NA	TRBJ2-1	TGTGCCAGTAGTATAGGCCCTTGGGCGGGGGAGTACAATGAGCAGTTCTTC	CASSIGPWAGEYNEQFF
TRBD1	TRBV29-1	once	TRBJ2-7	TGCAGCGTTGAAGGCCTACGACAGGGAATGGGGACCGAGCAGTACTTC	CSVEGLRQGMGTEQYF
TRBD1	TRBV7-2	few	TRBJ1-2	TGTGCCAGCAGCATGTGGACAGGGGAAGGCTACACCTTC	CASSMWTGEGYTF
NA	TRBV9	NA	TRBJ1-5	TGTGCCAGCAGCGTTCCCTACCCAAATCAGCCCCAGCATTTT	CASSVPYPNQPQHF
TRBD1	TRBV29-1	NA	TRBJ2-3	TGCAGCGCCGGGACAGGGGCTAGCACAGATACGCAGTATTTT	CSAGTGASTDTQYF
NA	TRBV19	NA	TRBJ1-2	TGTGCCAGTCGGCAGGAGGAATATGGCTACACCTTC	CASRQEEYGYTF
NA	TRBV11-3	NA	TRBJ2-5	TGTGCCAGCAGCTTAGGGCAGTCCCGGGAAGAGACCCAGTACTTC	CASSLGQSREETQYF
NA	TRBV21-1	NA	TRBJ1-1	TGTGCCAGCAACAAGGACCGGACCTTGAACACTGAAGCTTTCTTT	CASNKDRTLNTEAFF
TRBD1	TRBV7-2	NA	TRBJ2-7	TGTGCCAGCAGCTTAAGGGGGACAGGAACCTACGAGCAGTACTTC	CASSLRGTGTYEQYF
NA	TRBV6-4	few	TRBJ2-1	TGTGCCAGCAGCCCCGCCGTAGGACCCTACAATGAGCAGTTCTTC	CASSPAVGPYNEQFF
NA	TRBV4-3	NA	TRBJ1-4	TGCGCCAGCAGCCAAGAGGGAGCAGGTCGGTCTAATGAAAAACTGTTTTTT	CASSQEGAGRSNEKLFF
NA	TRBV7-2	NA	TRBJ1-1	TGTGCCAGCAGCCTACAGGGTCCTGAAGCTTTCTTT	CASSLQGPEAFF
NA	TRBV2	NA	TRBJ2-2	TGTGCCAGCAGGGCGCAGGGCCAGCGAAGCACCGGGGAGCTGTTTTTT	CASRAQGQRSTGELFF
NA	TRBV7-7	NA	TRBJ2-5	TGTGCCAGCAGCCCAGGACCGTTAGAAGAGACCCAGTACTTC	CASSPGPLEETQYF
TRBD1	TRBV5-6	NA	TRBJ1-1	TGTGCCAGCAGCCCAGGACAGGGCATAATCACTGAAGCTTTCTTT	CASSPGQGIITEAFF
NA	TRBV5-1	NA	TRBJ2-5	TGCGCCAGCAGCTTGGGGCAAGAGACCCAGTACTTC	CASSLGQETQYF
TRBD1	TRBV2	NA	TRBJ2-7	TGTGCCAGCAGTCAGGGGGTGGGCTACGAGCAGTACTTC	CASSQGVGYEQYF
NA	TRBV6-7	NA	TRBJ2-1	TGTGCCAGCAGTTACTCCCGCACCGTGCAGGGTCTGCACAATGAGCAGTTCTTC	CASSYSRTVQGLHNEQFF
TRBD1	TRBV5-1	NA	TRBJ2-7	TGCGCCAGCAGCTTTGACAGGGAAAGATACGAGCAGTACTTC	CASSFDRERYEQYF
NA	TRBV9	NA	TRBJ2-3	TGTGCCAGCAGCGTAGAGGGCACAGATACGCAGTATTTT	CASSVEGTDTQYF
NA	TRBV14	NA	TRBJ1-5	TGTGCCAGCAGCCAATTCCAGGGCCAGCCCCAGCATTTT	CASSQFQGQPQHF
TRBD1	TRBV7-6	few	TRBJ1-1	TGTGCCAGCAGCATAGCGGGACAGCCGTCACGGGCTTTCTTT	CASSIAGQPSRAFF
TRBD1	TRBV30	once	TRBJ1-4	TGTGCCTGGAGTGTCGTGACAGGGGATAAAGAAAAACTGTTTTTT	CAWSVVTGDKEKLFF
NA	TRBV7-9	NA	TRBJ1-3	TGTGCCAGCAGCTTATACCCGGTTATTTCCTCTGGAAACACCATATATTTT	CASSLYPVISSGNTIYF
TRBD1	TRBV4-1	NA	TRBJ2-3	TGCGCCAGCAGCCACCAGAGCGGGACAGGGGCAGATACGCAGTATTTT	CASSHQSGTGADTQYF
NA	TRBV11-3	NA	TRBJ2-3	TGTGCCAGCAGCTTAGGGCGGGACCGATCAGATACGCAGTATTTT	CASSLGRDRSDTQYF
NA	TRBV27	NA	TRBJ1-4	TGTGCCAGCAGACTGATAGGGTCTAATGAAAAACTGTTTTTT	CASRLIGSNEKLFF
NA	TRBV10-3	NA	TRBJ1-1	TGTGCCATCAGCGAGACGGATGAAGCTTTCTTT	CAISETDEAFF
NA	TRBV4-1	few	TRBJ1-1	TGCGCCAGCAGCCGAGCGGACGGGAACACTGAAGCTTTCTTT	CASSRADGNTEAFF
NA	TRBV6-6	NA	TRBJ2-7	TGTGCCAGCAGTTACGGGACTGCAGCAACCTACGAGCAGTACTTC	CASSYGTAATYEQYF
NA	TRBV27	NA	TRBJ1-4	TGTGCCAGCGGGGGGCGGTGGGAAAAACTGTTTTTT	CASGGRWEKLFF
NA	TRBV7-2	NA	TRBJ1-1	TGTGCCAGCAGCTTAGCGCGGGGCAGGGGTATGAACACTGAAGCTTTCTTT	CASSLARGRGMNTEAFF
NA	TRBV21-1	NA	TRBJ1-5	TGTGCCAGCAGCAAAGGCCCAGGCAATCAGCCCCAGCATTTT	CASSKGPGNQPQHF
TRBD1	TRBV5-6	NA	TRBJ1-2	TGTGCCAGCAGCAGGGGACAGGGGCATAACTATGGCTACACCTTC	CASSRGQGHNYGYTF
NA	TRBV7-6	NA	TRBJ2-2	TGTGCCAGCAGCTTAGTCGGGGGTACCGGGGAGCTGTTTTTT	CASSLVGGTGELFF
NA	TRBV6-5	NA	TRBJ2-3	TGTGCCAGCAGTTACGTCGGCACAGATACGCAGTATTTT	CASSYVGTDTQYF
NA	TRBV14	NA	TRBJ1-1	TGTGCCAGCAGCCAAGACCATTTAGTGGGGGAAGCTTTCTTT	CASSQDHLVGEAFF
NA	TRBV18	NA	TRBJ1-2	TGTGCCAGCTCCCAAAACAACTATGGCTACACCTTC	CASSQNNYGYTF
TRBD1	TRBV7-8	medium-sized	TRBJ1-2	TGTGCCAGCAGCCTTGACAGGGGTTTCGACTATGGCTACACCTTC	CASSLDRGFDYGYTF
TRBD1	TRBV29-1	NA	TRBJ1-1	TGCAGCGTTGCAGGACAGGGAACTGAAGCTTTCTTT	CSVAGQGTEAFF
TRBD2	TRBV7-8	few	TRBJ2-7	TGTGCCAGCAGCCCCGGCGGACTAGCGGGGAACTACGAGCAGTACTTC	CASSPGGLAGNYEQYF
NA	TRBV4-3	NA	TRBJ1-6	TGCGCCAGCAGCCAAGATGGCGGGAATTCACCCCTCCACTTT	CASSQDGGNSPLHF
TRBD1	TRBV5-1	NA	TRBJ1-5	TGCGCCAGCAGCCTCTCCGGGACAGGGGGTAATCAGCCCCAGCATTTT	CASSLSGTGGNQPQHF
TRBD1	TRBV27	NA	TRBJ2-7	TGTGCCAGCAGTTTATCGCCCGGACAGGGCTACGAGCAGTACTTC	CASSLSPGQGYEQYF
NA	TRBV27	NA	TRBJ2-7	TGTGCCAGCAGTTTCGGCAGAGCCTACGAGCAGTACTTC	CASSFGRAYEQYF
NA	TRBV2	NA	TRBJ1-1	TGTGCCAGCAGTAGGGGGGAGGGCACTGAAGCTTTCTTT	CASSRGEGTEAFF
TRBD2	TRBV5-5	NA	TRBJ2-7	TGTGCCAGCAGCTTAGGACTAGCGGGAGGTCGGTACGAGCAGTACTTC	CASSLGLAGGRYEQYF
NA	TRBV2	few	TRBJ1-1	TGTGCCAGCAGTGAAGGGGAGGTGAGGACTGAAGCTTTCTTT	CASSEGEVRTEAFF
TRBD2	TRBV2	NA	TRBJ2-7	TGTGCCAGCAGTGAAAGGCAGGGAGGGGCTGGGTACGAGCAGTACTTC	CASSERQGGAGYEQYF
NA	TRBV6-6	few	TRBJ1-2	TGTGCCAGCAGCATAATACAGGGCTACACCTTC	CASSIIQGYTF
TRBD2	TRBV4-1	NA	TRBJ2-3	TGCGCCAGCAGTACTAGCGGGAGGGCCGGGGCAGATACGCAGTATTTT	CASSTSGRAGADTQYF
TRBD1	TRBV7-8	NA	TRBJ1-2	TGTGCCAGCAGCTTGGCCAGGGGGGGGATGATCTATGGCTACACCTTC	CASSLARGGMIYGYTF
NA	TRBV28	few	TRBJ1-2	TGTGCCAGCAGTGAGCTGGAATTTGGCTACACCTTC	CASSELEFGYTF
TRBD2	TRBV15	NA	TRBJ2-1	TGTGCCACCAGCAGTGGCGGGGGGCAGAATGAGCAGTTCTTC	CATSSGGGQNEQFF